These 14 T cell receptor beta chains were all obtained from the same sample, sequenced in a study of cytomegalovirus exposure and HLA in healthy donors. Only in-frame clones appear in the TCRdb table, and some are missing; sequencing was by immunoSEQ multiplex PCR. The data hold 100,000 to 120,000 clones, with approximately 86% observed a single time. Source material: PBMCs. Receptors were obtained from a woman between 18 and 29 years old in good health and CMV-seronegative.

This clone occurred once. V and J are TRBV30 and TRBJ2-2; weak D call: TRBD2 (5 bases). The ends were cut back, 2 bases at V and 3 bases at J, with 22 bases in the middle. This CDR3 has 18 amino acids. The germline V gene has CDR1 GTSNPN and CDR2 SVGIG (reference sequence). The CDR3 DNA reads TGTGCCTGGAGTTCATCTCAAGGACGGGGAATTCACACCGGGGAGCTGTTTTTT. Its translation is CAWSSSQGRGIHTGELFF.

The gene calls are TRBV4-1 and TRBJ2-7; maybe TRBD2 (6 bases). This CDR3 is 13 amino acids long. The ends were cut back, 1 base at V and 5 bases at J, with 9 bases in the middle. Germline V gene data show CDR1 as MGHRA and CDR2 as YSYEKL. The CDR3 bases are TGCGCCAGCAGCCAAGTGGGGGGACACGAGCAGTACTTC. Protein product: CASSQVGGHEQYF.

The chain employs TRBV27 and TRBJ2-2; 9 bases line up with TRBD2. The germline gives CDR1 MNHEY, CDR2 SMNVEV (reference sequence). The trim removed 7 bases at V and 5 bases at J, leaving 8 bases unmatched. The length of the CDR3 is 15 residues. CDR3 DNA: TGTGCCAGCACCCCTAGCGGGGTGCCGACCGGGGAGCTGTTTTTT. Translation: CASTPSGVPTGELFF.

The chain links TRBV4-1 to TRBJ1-5; 7 positions agree with TRBD1. This CDR3 spans 15 amino acids. Germline CDR1 reads MGHRA; CDR2 reads YSYEKL. V was clipped by 4 bases and J by 0 bases; unmatched bases: 3. CDR3 coding DNA: TGCGCCAGCAGCCCGGGACAGAATAGCAATCAGCCCCAGCATTTT. The encoded protein is CASSPGQNSNQPQHF.

V and J are TRBV6-1 and TRBJ2-1; D ambiguous. Germline V lookup: CDR1 MNHNS, CDR2 SASEGT. Trimming removed 4 bases from V and 0 bases from J, with 7 bases in between. The CDR3 spans 14 residues. The CDR3 region is CASSVDTSYNEQFF. CDR3 nucleotide sequence: TGTGCCAGCAGTGTTGACACCTCCTACAATGAGCAGTTCTTC.

In its sample, this clone was seen many times. The chain has TRBV25-1 and TRBJ2-2, with 8 bases matching TRBD1. The CDR3 covers 15 residues. Germline values: CDR1 MGHDK, CDR2 SYGVNS. The trim removed 2 bases at V and 7 bases at J, leaving 6 bases unmatched. The CDR3 DNA sequence: TGTGCCAGCAGTGAACCCACAGGGGGAAGCGGGGAGCTGTTTTTT. Translating gives CASSEPTGGSGELFF.

V and J are TRBV30 and TRBJ1-5; D is uncertain. The germline V gene encodes CDR1 GTSNPN and CDR2 SVGIG (reference sequence). CDR3 length equals 11 residues. V was cut by 5 bases and J by 5 bases, with 7 bases left in between. CDR3 in DNA: TGTGCCTGGGGGAGAGATCAGCCCCAGCATTTT. As protein: CAWGRDQPQHF.

The chain links TRBV4-1 to TRBJ2-1; D is perhaps TRBD2 (5 bases). Trimming cost V 5 bases and J 4 bases, with 15 bases left between them. Germline CDR1 MGHRA, CDR2 YSYEKL. The CDR3 consists of 15 residues. The CDR3 DNA sequence: TGCGCCAGCAGCTCCGACACGGGGTTTTACAATGAGCAGTTCTTC. As protein: CASSSDTGFYNEQFF.

As concerns this clone: It is unclear where the CDR3 begins or ends on the DNA, so no DNA is shown, and the CDR3 is as TCRdb lists it. The chain is built from TRBV21-1 and TRBJ1-5; the DNA was not compared with TRBD1, the D call given in the table. TRBV21-1 is described as a pseudogene. Counting both end residues, the CDR3 totals 18 amino acids. CDR3 sequence: CASSKVGQGARSNQPQHF.

V gene TRBV4-1 combines with J gene TRBJ1-3; perhaps TRBD1 as D (5 bases). The V gene lost 1 base and the J gene lost 0 bases, with 13 bases spanning the gap. Germline lookup yields CDR1 MGHRA and CDR2 YSYEKL. The CDR3 is made up of 17 amino acids. The chain's CDR3 is CASSQGAGFGSGNTIYF. CDR3 DNA: TGCGCCAGCAGCCAAGGGGCAGGGTTCGGCTCTGGAAACACCATATATTTT.

The chain couples TRBV5-8 to TRBJ1-5, with D unclear. The CDR3 extends over 14 amino acids. Trimming pared 0 bases from V and 4 bases from J, leaving 8 bases between. CDR1 and CDR2 (germline): SGHTS, YDEGEE. The CDR3 DNA reads as TGTGCCAGCAGCTTGGACCTACGGAATCAGCCCCAGCATTTT. Protein: CASSLDLRNQPQHF.

The chain combines TRBV19 with TRBJ1-5, with 7 bases that match TRBD1. Germline CDR1 and CDR2: LNHDA and SQIVND (reference sequence). Germline trimming cut 5 bases from V and 6 bases from J; bases unmatched to any gene: 7. CDR3 size: 14 residues. The CDR3 region has the DNA TGTGCCAGTAGTTGGGACAGCGCGAGTCAGCCCCAGCATTTT. Translation gives CASSWDSASQPQHF.

This clone was observed once. The chain links TRBV30 to TRBJ2-7; D might be TRBD2 (6 bases). This CDR3 region has 14 residues. Trimming left V 0 bases short and J 4 bases short, with 13 bases between. CDR1 GTSNPN and CDR2 SVGIG come from the germline V gene (reference sequence). CDR3 amino acids: CAWSVGGVGYEQYF. The CDR3 DNA reads as TGTGCCTGGAGTGTTGGAGGGGTCGGGTACGAGCAGTACTTC.

J is TRBJ2-7 and V is TRBV27, with 7 nucleotides matching TRBD1. The CDR3 sequence is 14 residues long. With 9 bases clipped from V and 3 bases from J, the junction kept 11 bases outside the gene matches. Germline-derived CDR1 and CDR2 are MNHEY and SMNVEV (reference sequence). CDR3 bases: TGTGCCAGGATGCCGGGCAGGGGGAACTACGAGCAGTACTTC. Amino acids: CARMPGRGNYEQYF.